This T cell receptor (beta chain) derives from a study of blood T cell repertoires in COVID-19. TCRdb's copy holds only in-frame clones and misses some; the assay was immunoSEQ multiplex PCR. The table has more than 250,000 clones, 89% seen once. The CDR3 sequence is 12 residues long. The germline V and J ends were trimmed by 4 bases and 6 bases, with 7 bases remaining between them. Looked up from germline, CDR1 is SNHLY and CDR2 is FYNNEI. Sequencing was carried out using peripheral blood. The gene calls are TRBV2 and TRBJ1-5; no clear D. The clonotype was recovered from a man aged 18 to 35 who had recovered from COVID-19. The CDR3 sequence is CASSGEGQPQHF. The CDR3 nucleotides read TGTGCCAGCAGTGGCGAGGGTCAGCCCCAGCATTTT.